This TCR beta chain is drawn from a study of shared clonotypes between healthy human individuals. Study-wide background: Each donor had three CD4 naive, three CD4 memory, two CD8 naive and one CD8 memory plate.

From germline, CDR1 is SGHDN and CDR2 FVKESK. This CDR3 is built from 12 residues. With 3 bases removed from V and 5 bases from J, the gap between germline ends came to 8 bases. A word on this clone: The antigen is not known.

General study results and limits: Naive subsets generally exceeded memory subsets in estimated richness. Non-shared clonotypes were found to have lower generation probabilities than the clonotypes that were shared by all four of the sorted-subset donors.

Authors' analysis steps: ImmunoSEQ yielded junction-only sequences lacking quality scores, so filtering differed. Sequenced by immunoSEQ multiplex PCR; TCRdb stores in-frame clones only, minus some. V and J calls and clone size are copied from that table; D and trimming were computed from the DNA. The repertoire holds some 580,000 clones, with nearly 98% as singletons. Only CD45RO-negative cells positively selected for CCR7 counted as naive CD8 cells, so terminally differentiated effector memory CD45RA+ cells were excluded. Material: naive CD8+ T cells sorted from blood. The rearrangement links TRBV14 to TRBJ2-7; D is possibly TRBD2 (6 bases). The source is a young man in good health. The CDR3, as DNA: TGTGCCAGCAGCCAGTGGGGGGACGAGCAGTACTTC. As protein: CASSQWGDEQYF.